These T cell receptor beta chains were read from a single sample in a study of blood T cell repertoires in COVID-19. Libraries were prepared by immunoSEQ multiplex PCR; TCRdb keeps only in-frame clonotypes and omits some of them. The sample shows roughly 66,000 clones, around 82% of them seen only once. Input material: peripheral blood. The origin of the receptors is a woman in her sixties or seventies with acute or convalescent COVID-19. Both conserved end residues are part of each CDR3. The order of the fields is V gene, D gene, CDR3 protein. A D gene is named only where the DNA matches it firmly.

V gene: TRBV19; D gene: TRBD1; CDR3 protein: CASSTGTGNTEAFF
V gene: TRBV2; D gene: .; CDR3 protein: CASSAGVGLEQYF
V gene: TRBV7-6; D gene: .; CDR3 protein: CASSFTVSGVSSYNEQFF
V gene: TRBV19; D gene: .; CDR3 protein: CASSIGGSPYYNEQFF
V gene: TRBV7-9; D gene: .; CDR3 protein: CASSFIARANYGYTF
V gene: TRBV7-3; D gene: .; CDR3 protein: CASSFGRVDSPLHF
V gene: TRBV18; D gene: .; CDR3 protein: CASSPNRATEAFF
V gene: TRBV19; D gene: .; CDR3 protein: CASSTTDSPATNYGYTF
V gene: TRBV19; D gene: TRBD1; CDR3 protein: CASRPGTGRVNEKLFF
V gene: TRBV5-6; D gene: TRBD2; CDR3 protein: CASSSGTSGGYNEQFF
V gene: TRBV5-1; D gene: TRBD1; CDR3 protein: CASSDRGNEQFF
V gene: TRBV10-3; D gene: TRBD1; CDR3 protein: CAISSGGPTNQPQHF
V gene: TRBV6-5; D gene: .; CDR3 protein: CASSYSSDRHYGYTF
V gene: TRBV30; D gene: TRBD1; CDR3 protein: CAWSPPGVRRDRDNSPLHF
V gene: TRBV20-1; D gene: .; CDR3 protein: CSASPAAPYNEQFF